The 3 T cell receptor beta chains below come from one sample, sequenced in a study of T cell responses to AZD1222 COVID-19 vaccine. Using immunoSEQ multiplex PCR, the repertoire was profiled, and TCRdb retains in-frame clones only, with some absent. The sample yields around 150,000 clones, just under 95% seen once. The specimen comprised peripheral blood, sampled 28 days after the second AZD1222 dose. The receptor source for this set is an adult who received the AZD1222 COVID-19 vaccine.

This chain links TRBV7-2 with TRBJ2-2; no clear D. The ends were cut back, 2 bases at V and 6 bases at J, with 7 bases in the middle. In germline, CDR1 is SGHTA, CDR2 FQGNSA. There are 13 residues in the CDR3. The CDR3 DNA reads TGTGCCAGCAGCTTATTTGTTCCCGGGGAGCTGTTTTTT. It specifies CASSLFVPGELFF.

This clone was counted a few times. The chain joins TRBV29-1 to TRBJ1-2; no reliable D call. Germline lookup yields CDR1 SQVTM and CDR2 ANQGSEA. Trimming left V 4 bases short and J 4 bases short, with 13 bases between. The CDR3 is made up of 13 amino acids. For the CDR3, the DNA is TGCAGCGTTGGGTCAGACGGGATCTATGGCTACACCTTC. Protein product: CSVGSDGIYGYTF.

This clone appeared once. The genes are TRBV27 and TRBJ1-1, with a weak D call TRBD1 (5 bases). There are 14 residues in the CDR3. The ends were cut back, 5 bases at V and 3 bases at J, with 13 bases in the middle. Germline CDR1 MNHEY, CDR2 SMNVEV (reference sequence). The CDR3 DNA reads as TGTGCCAGCAGTCGGCAGGGTGGGGACACTGAAGCTTTCTTT. Its protein product is CASSRQGGDTEAFF.